The clone carrying this T cell receptor (beta chain) was recorded a few times. This sample is drawn from a study of blood T cell repertoires in COVID-19. As for the study in general: T cells, B-cell-depleted T cells, or PBMCs provided the cDNA or gDNA that served as material.

Per the original methods: Nucleated cell counts were estimated from reference gene primer amplification. Sequenced by immunoSEQ multiplex PCR; TCRdb stores in-frame clones only, minus some. V and J calls and clone size are those listed in that table; D and trimming were worked out from the DNA. Of about 50,000 clones listed, roughly 90% were seen once; the top ten hold around 20%. The CDR3 is 14 residues long. Germline-derived CDR1 and CDR2 are MGHRA and YSYEKL. With V trimmed by 4 bases and J by 2 bases, 5 bases remained unmatched. What was sequenced was peripheral blood. V usage is TRBV4-1 and J usage is TRBJ2-7, with 7 bases fitting TRBD1. This TCR came from a human donor in a cohort sampled during active COVID-19. Here the CDR3 DNA reads TGCGCCAGCAGCCTCCGGGACAGAACCTACGAGCAGTACTTC. This sequence encodes CASSLRDRTYEQYF.